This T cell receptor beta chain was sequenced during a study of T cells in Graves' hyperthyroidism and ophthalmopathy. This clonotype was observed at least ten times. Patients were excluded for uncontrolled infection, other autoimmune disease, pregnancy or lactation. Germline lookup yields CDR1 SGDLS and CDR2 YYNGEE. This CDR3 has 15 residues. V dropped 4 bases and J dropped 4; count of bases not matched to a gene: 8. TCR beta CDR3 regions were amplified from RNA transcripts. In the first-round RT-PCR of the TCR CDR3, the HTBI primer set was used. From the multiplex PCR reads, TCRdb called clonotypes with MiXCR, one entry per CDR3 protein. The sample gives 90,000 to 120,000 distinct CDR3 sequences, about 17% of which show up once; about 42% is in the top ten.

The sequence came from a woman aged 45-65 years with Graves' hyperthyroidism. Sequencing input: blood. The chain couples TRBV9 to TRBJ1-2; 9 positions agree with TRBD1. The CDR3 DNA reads TGTGCCAGCAGCCTCAGGGGACAGGGAGGCTATGGCTACACCTTC. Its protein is CASSLRGQGGYGYTF.